This T cell receptor (beta chain) was sequenced for a study of blood T cell repertoires in COVID-19. Study-level information: Specimens from acute and convalescent COVID-19 originated in the United States, Italy and Spain. The cDNA or gDNA used as material had been derived from T cells, B-cell-depleted T cells, or PBMCs.

Authors' processing steps: The assay estimated nucleated cells by amplifying reference gene primers. The table came from immunoSEQ multiplex PCR; TCRdb's copy has only in-frame clones and leaves some out. V, J and clone size reflect that table, while D and trimming were determined from the DNA. The table shows over 200,000 clones, with under 90% occurring only once. This CDR3 comprises 14 residues. CDR1 is SGHTA and CDR2 is FQGNSA in the germline V gene. J lost 12 bases, V lost 3 bases, and 5 bases had no gene match. This receptor was obtained from a woman aged 80 or older with active or convalescent COVID-19. This chain joins TRBV7-2 and TRBJ2-1, with 13 bases lining up with TRBD2. Sequencing used peripheral blood. Written as DNA, the CDR3 is TGTGCCAGCAGCTTGGGACTAGCGGGATTGGCGCAGTTCTTC. Residues: CASSLGLAGLAQFF.